What follows is one T cell receptor (beta chain) and its context. Its binding antigen is unknown. Base-call qualities are not available, and no considerably larger clone is one nucleotide away. This specimen comes from a study of control samples from healthy donors and cancer patients (dated by TCRdb to 2020 to 2022). Libraries came from the immunoSEQ multiplex PCR assay. The source is immuneACCESS, and TCRdb retained only in-frame sequences with V and J called. Part of the clones is not carried over; for the studies checked, unresolved V genes explain less than half of this, and the remainder is unexplained. Present in this sample are around 100,000 clones, about 89% of which were seen just once. The ten largest clones take up over 6.5% of the sample. From its cysteine to its phenylalanine, the CDR3 spans 15 amino acids. Left in the record is the CDR3 DNA by itself, 45 bases read in frame from the first base. The germline ends are 14 bases apart after V is trimmed by 4 bases and J by 3 bases. The germline V gene sets CDR1 to SGHTA and CDR2 to FQGNSA.

This receptor chain uses TRBV7-2 and TRBJ2-3, with a tentative D gene TRBD1 over 5 matching bases. Sequences were obtained from blood. This receptor was taken from a man aged 25 to 45 in good health. The nucleotide sequence reads TGTGCCAGCAGCTCACAGGTGGGCAGGACAGATACGCAGTATTTT. Its coded protein is CASSSQVGRTDTQYF.